These 30 T cell receptor beta chains came from one sample sequenced in a study of cytomegalovirus exposure and HLA in healthy donors. PCR used 60 Vbeta primers and 13 Jbeta primers. Sequenced by immunoSEQ multiplex PCR; TCRdb stores in-frame clones only, minus some. Its listing shows about 74,000 clones. The sequenced sample was PBMCs. The receptor set was obtained from a female donor in good health and CMV-seropositive.

The chain recombines TRBV19 with TRBJ1-1, with no clear D. Germline V lookup: CDR1 LNHDA, CDR2 SQIVND (reference sequence). V was clipped by 0 bases and J by 5 bases, with 7 bases between them. There are 13 residues in the CDR3. CDR3 in amino acids: CASSIELSTEAFF. CDR3 nucleotide sequence: TGTGCCAGTAGTATAGAACTCTCGACTGAAGCTTTCTTT.

The genes are TRBV28 and TRBJ1-2; D is unresolved. In germline, CDR1 is MDHEN, CDR2 SYDVKM. CDR3 length: 12 amino acids. Trimming removed 8 bases at V and 0 bases at J, with 7 bases between. The CDR3 DNA reads TGTGCCAGCCAGCGAGCTAACTATGGCTACACCTTC. It yields the protein CASQRANYGYTF.

This chain connects TRBV5-4 to TRBJ1-1; D remains ambiguous. Germline V gene sequence: CDR1 SGHNT, CDR2 YYREEE (reference sequence). The CDR3 loop spans 13 amino acids. Between the trimmed V and J ends, which lost 0 bases and 3 bases, there was a span of 6 bases. CDR3 sequence reads: CASSLDAYTEAFF. The CDR3 DNA follows: TGTGCCAGCAGCTTGGACGCGTACACTGAAGCTTTCTTT.

J is TRBJ2-3 and V is TRBV7-2; 12 bases agree with TRBD2. This CDR3 comprises 16 residues. The ends lost 5 bases at V and 1 base at J; junction bases unmatched: 4. Germline assignment: CDR1 SGHTA and CDR2 FQGNSA. The CDR3 nucleotides read TGTGCCAGCAGCCCGAGGACTAGCGGGGGCACAGATACGCAGTATTTT. As protein: CASSPRTSGGTDTQYF.

The chain combines TRBV7-9 with TRBJ1-1, with a weak D call TRBD1 (6 bases). Germline-derived CDR1 and CDR2 are SEHNR and FQNEAQ (reference sequence). This CDR3 has 13 residues. V was cut by 5 bases and J by 10 bases, with 17 bases left in between. CDR3 sequence reads: CASSADSDFAAFF. CDR3 DNA: TGTGCCAGCAGCGCGGACAGCGATTTTGCAGCTTTCTTT. Filled out from reference TRBV7-9 and TRBJ1-1, the complete variable domain reads DTGVSQNPRHKITKRGQNVTFRCDPISEHNRLYWYRQTLGQGPEFLTYFQNEAQLEKSRLLSDRFSAERPKGSFSTLEIQRTEQGDSAMYLCASSADSDFAAFFGQGTRLTVV.

V gene TRBV2 combines with J gene TRBJ2-5; 10 nucleotides line up with TRBD2. Germline-derived CDR1 and CDR2 are SNHLY and FYNNEI. Trimming took 4 bases from V and 5 from J; bases not matched to a gene: 7. The CDR3 runs to 15 residues. CDR3 sequence (DNA): TGTGCCAGCAGTGGGAGCGGGGGGGCCGTGGAGACCCAGTACTTC. Translation: CASSGSGGAVETQYF.

The CDR3 region is CASSTASGGPAHQETQYF. CDR3 DNA: TGTGCCAGCAGCACGGCTAGCGGGGGCCCAGCTCATCAAGAGACCCAGTACTTC. This chain joins TRBV21-1 and TRBJ2-5; the table assigns TRBD2, which was not confirmed against the DNA. TRBV21-1 is flagged as a pseudogene. The CDR3 is 18 amino acids.

The chain employs TRBV11-2 and TRBJ2-5, with a weak D call TRBD2 (6 bases). Between the trimmed V and J ends, which lost 5 bases and 6 bases, there was a span of 16 bases. The CDR3 spans 14 residues. The V gene's germline CDR1 is SGHAT and CDR2 FQNNGV. DNA for the CDR3: TGTGCCAGCAGCCAGACCGGAGGCGGGAAGACCCAGTACTTC. It specifies CASSQTGGGKTQYF.

CDR3 region: CASSERGQGNHTEAFF. The CDR3 DNA reads as TGTGCCAGCAGTGAGCGGGGACAGGGAAACCACACTGAAGCTTTCTTT. The gene calls are TRBV2 and TRBJ1-1; 9 positions agree with TRBD1. The CDR3 is made up of 16 amino acids. Germline lookup yields CDR1 SNHLY and CDR2 FYNNEI. J lost 3 bases, V lost 3 bases, and 8 bases had no gene match.

The CDR3 sequence is CASSLLLVAGETQYF. DNA for the CDR3: TGTGCCAGCAGCTTGCTCCTAGTAGCCGGCGAGACCCAGTACTTC. The chain carries TRBV5-6 and TRBJ2-5; no definite D call. The CDR3 totals 15 residues. V dropped 1 base and J dropped 5 bases, with 15 bases sitting between them. In germline, CDR1 is SGHDT, CDR2 YYEEEE.

This chain links TRBV15 with TRBJ1-1; TRBD1 matches 11 bases. The germline V gene has CDR1 LNHNV and CDR2 YYDKDF (reference sequence). V shed 0 bases and J 5 bases; nucleotides not matched to a gene: 5. The CDR3 totals 16 residues. This chain's CDR3 is CATSREGTGGKTEAFF. The CDR3 region has the DNA TGTGCCACCAGCAGAGAGGGGACAGGGGGAAAGACTGAAGCTTTCTTT.

The chain uses TRBV4-1 and TRBJ2-7, with a tentative D call TRBD1 (5 bases). The germline V and J ends were trimmed by 4 bases and 5 bases, with 12 bases remaining between them. Germline V CDR1 and CDR2: MGHRA, YSYEKL. The CDR3 extends over 13 amino acids. CDR3 region: CASSPRVYNEQYF. In nucleotides, the CDR3 is TGCGCCAGCAGCCCCAGGGTTTACAACGAGCAGTACTTC.

This rearrangement joins TRBV4-3 to TRBJ1-3, with D uncertain. Germline CDR1 is LGHNA and CDR2 is YSLEER. This CDR3 region has 16 residues. V was pared by 0 bases and J by 0 bases, with 9 bases between. CDR3 nucleotides: TGCGCCAGCAGCCAAGAAGGCGGTACCTCTGGAAACACCATATATTTT. Protein: CASSQEGGTSGNTIYF.

The chain employs TRBV19 and TRBJ1-3; TRBD1 might be the D (6 bases). Germline loops: CDR1 LNHDA, CDR2 SQIVND (reference sequence). Trimming removed 9 bases at V and 0 bases at J, with 15 bases between. The CDR3 has 15 residues. This chain's CDR3 is CASHKGDNSGNTIYF. The DNA of the CDR3 is TGTGCCAGCCACAAAGGGGACAACTCTGGAAACACCATATATTTT. Full variable domain (rest looked up from reference TRBV19 and TRBJ1-3): DGGITQSPKYLFRKEGQNVTLSCEQNLNHDAMYWYRQDPGQGLRLIYYSQIVNDFQKGDIAEGYSVSREKKESFPLTVTSAQKNPTAFYLCASHKGDNSGNTIYFGEGSWLTVV.

This sequence joins TRBV9 and TRBJ2-1; D remains unclear. With 0 bases removed from V and 6 bases from J, the gap between germline ends came to 13 bases. Germline V gene lookup returns CDR1 SGDLS and CDR2 YYNGEE. There are 15 residues in the CDR3. The CDR3 is CASSVERLPTNEQFF. As DNA, the CDR3 is TGTGCCAGCAGCGTAGAGAGACTTCCTACCAATGAGCAGTTCTTC.

The chain uses TRBV29-1 and TRBJ2-2; 7 nucleotides line up with TRBD1. Germline values: CDR1 SQVTM, CDR2 ANQGSEA. Trimming cost V 5 bases and J 2 bases; bases outside gene matches: 5. The CDR3 is 14 residues long. This chain's CDR3 is CSVTGVVNTGELFF. Written as DNA, the CDR3 is TGCAGCGTTACAGGGGTGGTTAACACCGGGGAGCTGTTTTTT.

The V call is TRBV11-2, the J call TRBJ1-2; 7 nucleotides agree with TRBD1. The CDR3 totals 14 residues. CDR1 and CDR2 (germline): SGHAT, FQNNGV. V lost 1 base and J lost 8; bases outside the gene matches: 7. The CDR3, as DNA: TGTGCCAGCAGCTTAGGGACAGGCCTTCTGGGCTACACCTTC. It codes for CASSLGTGLLGYTF.

J is TRBJ1-5 and V is TRBV5-1; no definite D call. This CDR3 contains 13 residues. V lost 1 base and J 9 bases, leaving 11 bases between the germline ends. Germline CDR1 reads SGHRS; CDR2 reads YFSETQ. CDR3: CASSLTVDRPQHF. Written as DNA, the CDR3 is TGCGCCAGCAGCTTGACAGTTGATCGGCCCCAGCATTTT. Supplemented by reference TRBV5-1 and TRBJ1-5, the full variable domain reads KAGVTQTPRYLIKTRGQQVTLSCSPISGHRSVSWYQQTPGQGLQFLFEYFSETQRNKGNFPGRFSGRQFSNSRSEMNVSTLELGDSALYLCASSLTVDRPQHFGDGTRLSIL.

A remark on this clone: No conserved phenylalanine or tryptophan is present at the end of the CDR3, so a read error is the likely explanation. Because the CDR3's place on the DNA is in doubt, the DNA is left out and the CDR3 is given as listed by TCRdb. The CDR3 spells CASSLAGMGCL. The chain employs TRBV5-1 and TRBJ1-1. CDR1 SGHRS and CDR2 YFSETQ come from the germline V gene. The CDR3 comprises 11 residues, both ends counted.

This rearrangement joins TRBV15 to TRBJ2-5; 8 nucleotides line up with TRBD2. The CDR3 is 16 amino acids. Germline CDR1 is LNHNV and CDR2 is YYDKDF (reference sequence). V gave up 5 bases and J gave up 4 bases; unmatched junction bases: 12. The CDR3: CATSSHRSGGGETQYF. The CDR3 nucleotides read TGTGCCACCAGCTCCCACAGGAGCGGGGGAGGAGAGACCCAGTACTTC.

In nucleotides, the CDR3 is TGTGCCAGCAGCGCCGGATTAGCGTCTCAAGAGACCCAGTACTTC. Its protein product is CASSAGLASQETQYF. J is TRBJ2-5 and V is TRBV9, with a tentative D call TRBD2 (5 bases). The germline V and J ends were trimmed by 3 bases and 2 bases, with 14 bases remaining between them. Germline assignment: CDR1 SGDLS and CDR2 YYNGEE. The CDR3 extends over 15 amino acids.

V usage is TRBV29-1 and J usage is TRBJ1-4; D unclear. Trimming cost V 6 bases and J 6 bases, with 5 bases left between them. This CDR3 comprises 10 residues. Germline CDR1 reads SQVTM; CDR2 reads ANQGSEA. The CDR3 coding sequence is TGCAGCGTACAAGATGAAAAACTGTTTTTT. It yields the protein CSVQDEKLFF.

This chain links TRBV9 with TRBJ2-2; the D gene is possibly TRBD1 (5 bases). The CDR3 loop spans 16 amino acids. Germline-derived CDR1 and CDR2 are SGDLS and YYNGEE. V lost 0 bases and J 3 bases, leaving 12 bases between the germline ends. CDR3 loop: CASSVAEQVHTGELFF. CDR3 nucleotides: TGTGCCAGCAGCGTAGCGGAACAGGTTCACACCGGGGAGCTGTTTTTT. The complete variable domain, with remaining parts taken from reference TRBV9 and TRBJ2-2, reads DSGVTQTPKHLITATGQRVTLRCSPRSGDLSVYWYQQSLDQGLQFLIQYYNGEERAKGNILERFSAQQFPDLHSELNLSSLELGDSALYFCASSVAEQVHTGELFFGEGSRLTVL.

The V and J genes are TRBV27 and TRBJ1-2, with a tentative D call TRBD1 (5 bases). The germline V and J ends were trimmed by 4 bases and 1 base, with 10 bases remaining between them. Germline V lookup: CDR1 MNHEY, CDR2 SMNVEV (reference sequence). The CDR3 runs to 14 residues. CDR3 sequence: CASSSGRNNYGYTF. The CDR3 nucleotides read TGTGCCAGCAGTTCAGGGAGGAATAACTATGGCTACACCTTC.

V is TRBV4-3 and J is TRBJ2-7; no clear D gene. The CDR3 runs 13 residues. Trimming took off 0 bases at V and 3 bases at J, with 6 bases between the two ends. Germline CDR1 LGHNA, CDR2 YSLEER. The CDR3 loop is CASSQDRYYEQYF. CDR3 DNA: TGCGCCAGCAGCCAAGACAGATACTACGAGCAGTACTTC.

This chain links TRBV6-5 with TRBJ1-1; 7 bases match TRBD1. CDR1 is MNHEY and CDR2 is SVGAGI in the germline V gene. The CDR3 spans 14 residues. After removal of 10 bases from V and 0 bases from J, the junction contained 8 bases not matched to a gene. The CDR3 sequence: CATRNRGLNTEAFF. CDR3 coding DNA: TGTGCCACCCGGAACAGGGGATTGAACACTGAAGCTTTCTTT.

This chain uses TRBV27 with TRBJ2-7; D perhaps matches TRBD1 (5 bases). The CDR3 contains 14 residues. Germline V lookup: CDR1 MNHEY, CDR2 SMNVEV (reference sequence). With 0 bases removed from V and 6 bases from J, the gap between germline ends came to 12 bases. The CDR3 loop is CASSLSVRVGEQYF. The DNA of the CDR3 is TGTGCCAGCAGTTTATCGGTCAGGGTTGGCGAGCAGTACTTC.

This chain links TRBV5-1 with TRBJ1-2; D is perhaps TRBD1 (6 bases). Trimming removed 0 bases at V and 0 bases at J, with 6 bases between. The length of the CDR3 is 14 residues. Germline CDR1 and CDR2: SGHRS and YFSETQ. CDR3 sequence: CASSLEGANYGYTF. CDR3 DNA sequence: TGCGCCAGCAGCTTGGAGGGGGCTAACTATGGCTACACCTTC.

The chain combines TRBV7-2 with TRBJ2-3; no definite D call. The length of the CDR3 is 14 residues. V dropped 3 bases and J dropped 3 bases, with 10 bases sitting between them. The germline V gene has CDR1 SGHTA and CDR2 FQGNSA. Here the CDR3 reads CASSFLGWTDTQYF. CDR3 sequence (DNA): TGTGCCAGCAGCTTCCTAGGTTGGACAGATACGCAGTATTTT.

This sequence joins TRBV28 and TRBJ1-5; 8 bases are shared with TRBD1. CDR1 and CDR2 from the germline V gene are MDHEN and SYDVKM. With 2 bases clipped from V and 9 bases from J, the junction kept 9 bases outside the gene matches. The CDR3 extends over 15 amino acids. CDR3 amino acids: CASSLAQQGARPQHF. DNA of the CDR3: TGTGCCAGCAGTTTAGCCCAGCAGGGGGCGAGGCCCCAGCATTTT.